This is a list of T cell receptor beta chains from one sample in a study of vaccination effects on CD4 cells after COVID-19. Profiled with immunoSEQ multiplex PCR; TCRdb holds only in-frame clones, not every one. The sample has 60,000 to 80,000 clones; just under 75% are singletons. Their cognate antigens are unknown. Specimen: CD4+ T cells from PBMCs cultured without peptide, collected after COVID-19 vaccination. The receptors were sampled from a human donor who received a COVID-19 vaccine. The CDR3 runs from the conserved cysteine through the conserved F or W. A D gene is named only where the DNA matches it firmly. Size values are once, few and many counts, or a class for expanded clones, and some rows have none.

CDR3nt: TGCGCCAGCAGCCAAGAGGGCGGGGGACTGAGGGCTTTCTTT
CDR3aa: CASSQEGGGLRAFF
abundance: once
d_gene: -
v_gene: TRBV4-1
j_gene: TRBJ1-1

CDR3nt: TGTGCCAGCAGAGAACAGGGGGTTAGCACTGAAGCTTTCTTT
CDR3aa: CASREQGVSTEAFF
abundance: -
d_gene: TRBD1
v_gene: TRBV2
j_gene: TRBJ1-1

CDR3nt: TGCGCCAGCAGCTTGGGTGGGACCGCGGATTCACCCCTCCACTTT
CDR3aa: CASSLGGTADSPLHF
abundance: once
d_gene: -
v_gene: TRBV5-1
j_gene: TRBJ1-6

CDR3nt: TGTGCCAGCAGCTTAAGTGTCAGGGGCTCTGGAAACACCATATATTTT
CDR3aa: CASSLSVRGSGNTIYF
abundance: -
d_gene: -
v_gene: TRBV7-2
j_gene: TRBJ1-3

CDR3nt: TGTGCCAGCAGTGAAAGGGGGCCTAGCACAGATACGCAGTATTTT
CDR3aa: CASSERGPSTDTQYF
abundance: -
d_gene: TRBD1
v_gene: TRBV2
j_gene: TRBJ2-3

CDR3nt: TGTGCCAGCAGGGACTCCCCCTTGGGATCACCCCTCCACTTT
CDR3aa: CASRDSPLGSPLHF
abundance: -
d_gene: -
v_gene: TRBV6-5
j_gene: TRBJ1-6

CDR3nt: TGTGCCACCAGTGTCCGACCCCTAGCGGGGGGGCCGGATACGCAGTATTTT
CDR3aa: CATSVRPLAGGPDTQYF
abundance: -
d_gene: TRBD2
v_gene: TRBV24-1
j_gene: TRBJ2-3

CDR3nt: TGTGCCTGGAGTGTAGTGGGACCCAACAATTCACCCCTCCACTTT
CDR3aa: CAWSVVGPNNSPLHF
abundance: -
d_gene: -
v_gene: TRBV30
j_gene: TRBJ1-6

CDR3nt: TGTGCCAGCAGCTCCCAGACTAGTTCCTCCGGGGAGCTGTTTTTT
CDR3aa: CASSSQTSSSGELFF
abundance: -
d_gene: -
v_gene: TRBV7-9
j_gene: TRBJ2-2

CDR3nt: TGTGCCAGCAGTGAACAGGGGCGCACTGAAGCTTTCTTT
CDR3aa: CASSEQGRTEAFF
abundance: -
d_gene: -
v_gene: TRBV6-1
j_gene: TRBJ1-1

CDR3nt: TGTGCCAGTCGTACAGCGACGGGCGGAAACACCATATATTTT
CDR3aa: CASRTATGGNTIYF
abundance: -
d_gene: -
v_gene: TRBV6-5
j_gene: TRBJ1-3

CDR3nt: TGTGCCAGCAGCTTAGAAGGGACAGTCCCAGAAAAACTGTTTTTT
CDR3aa: CASSLEGTVPEKLFF
abundance: -
d_gene: TRBD1
v_gene: TRBV7-2
j_gene: TRBJ1-4

CDR3nt: TGTGCCAGCAGTGACGTGCTAAACGGCAATCAGCCCCAGCATTTT
CDR3aa: CASSDVLNGNQPQHF
abundance: -
d_gene: -
v_gene: TRBV2
j_gene: TRBJ1-5

CDR3nt: TGTGCCTGGAACAGGGCGAACACCGGGGAGCTGTTTTTT
CDR3aa: CAWNRANTGELFF
abundance: -
d_gene: -
v_gene: TRBV30
j_gene: TRBJ2-2

CDR3nt: TGTGCCAGCACCCCCCCGCAGGGGAGGTATGGCTACACCTTC
CDR3aa: CASTPPQGRYGYTF
abundance: -
d_gene: -
v_gene: TRBV6-5
j_gene: TRBJ1-2

CDR3nt: TGTGCCAGCAACCTATTCCCGGGACTAGCGGCTCAAGAGACCCAGTACTTC
CDR3aa: CASNLFPGLAAQETQYF
abundance: -
d_gene: TRBD2
v_gene: TRBV7-2
j_gene: TRBJ2-5

CDR3nt: TGTGCCAGCAGCTTTAAGGCGGAAGAGACCCAGTACTTC
CDR3aa: CASSFKAEETQYF
abundance: -
d_gene: -
v_gene: TRBV5-4
j_gene: TRBJ2-5

CDR3nt: TGTGCCAGCAGTTTATACGGGGAGAAAAACACTGAAGCTTTCTTT
CDR3aa: CASSLYGEKNTEAFF
abundance: once
d_gene: -
v_gene: TRBV27
j_gene: TRBJ1-1

CDR3nt: TGTGCCAGCAGCAAACCAAGGGGAGGGGCAGGGAGGTTCAACAATGAGCAGTTCTTC
CDR3aa: CASSKPRGGAGRFNNEQFF
abundance: -
d_gene: -
v_gene: TRBV21-1
j_gene: TRBJ2-1

CDR3nt: TGTGCCAGCAGCCAAGTTAGGGGCACTGAAGCTTTCTTT
CDR3aa: CASSQVRGTEAFF
abundance: -
d_gene: -
v_gene: TRBV3-1/TRBV3-2
j_gene: TRBJ1-1

CDR3nt: TGTGCCACCAGTGATTACAGGGGGCAGGTACGAGATACGCAGTATTTT
CDR3aa: CATSDYRGQVRDTQYF
abundance: few
d_gene: TRBD1
v_gene: TRBV24-1
j_gene: TRBJ2-3

CDR3nt: TGTGCCAGCAGCTTAACTCTGGGGGGCAGCACAGATACGCAGTATTTT
CDR3aa: CASSLTLGGSTDTQYF
abundance: -
d_gene: -
v_gene: TRBV7-3
j_gene: TRBJ2-3

CDR3nt: TGTGCCAGCAGCTTGCAGGGGCTGACTAATGAAAAACTGTTTTTT
CDR3aa: CASSLQGLTNEKLFF
abundance: -
d_gene: -
v_gene: TRBV5-8
j_gene: TRBJ1-4

CDR3nt: TGTGCCAGCAGAAAAGGGGGGTTTATATTTAGCAATCAGCCCCAGCATTTT
CDR3aa: CASRKGGFIFSNQPQHF
abundance: -
d_gene: -
v_gene: TRBV28
j_gene: TRBJ1-5

CDR3nt: TGCGCCAGCTGCGACCCTTTACTAGCCAAAAACATTCAGTACTTC
CDR3aa: CASCDPLLAKNIQYF
abundance: -
d_gene: -
v_gene: TRBV23-1
j_gene: TRBJ2-4

CDR3nt: TGTGCCAGCAGTTCCTTCCGACAAAATAACTATGGCTACACCTTC
CDR3aa: CASSSFRQNNYGYTF
abundance: -
d_gene: -
v_gene: TRBV27
j_gene: TRBJ1-2

CDR3nt: TGTGCCAGCTCACCACAGGGAGTCACTGAAGCTTTCTTT
CDR3aa: CASSPQGVTEAFF
abundance: -
d_gene: -
v_gene: TRBV18
j_gene: TRBJ1-1

CDR3nt: TGTGCCAGCAGCGCAAACAGGGCTAACGGGGGTGAGCAGTTCTTC
CDR3aa: CASSANRANGGEQFF
abundance: -
d_gene: -
v_gene: TRBV7-2
j_gene: TRBJ2-1

CDR3nt: TGTGCCAGCAGCTTCTCCGGGGAATCGGGCACTGAAGCTTTCTTT
CDR3aa: CASSFSGESGTEAFF
abundance: -
d_gene: -
v_gene: TRBV11-1
j_gene: TRBJ1-1

CDR3nt: TGTGCCAGCAGCCCGTCCGGATCCTTCAATGAGCAGTTCTTC
CDR3aa: CASSPSGSFNEQFF
abundance: -
d_gene: -
v_gene: TRBV28
j_gene: TRBJ2-1

CDR3nt: TGTGCCACCGACTCCTGGGGCTACACCTTC
CDR3aa: CATDSWGYTF
abundance: once
d_gene: -
v_gene: TRBV6-5
j_gene: TRBJ1-2

CDR3nt: TGTGCCAGCAGCCCAGACAGGGGTAATCAGCCCCAGCATTTT
CDR3aa: CASSPDRGNQPQHF
abundance: -
d_gene: TRBD1
v_gene: TRBV2
j_gene: TRBJ1-5

CDR3nt: TGCGCCAGCAGCCAACTTTTTTATTCGGGGGGTGAGCAGTTCTTC
CDR3aa: CASSQLFYSGGEQFF
abundance: -
d_gene: TRBD2
v_gene: TRBV4-1
j_gene: TRBJ2-1

CDR3nt: TGTGCCAGCAGCCTCCAGCGGGAGGGGTCCGGGGAGCTGTTTTTT
CDR3aa: CASSLQREGSGELFF
abundance: -
d_gene: TRBD2
v_gene: TRBV7-9
j_gene: TRBJ2-2

CDR3nt: TGTGCCAGCAGCCTACTAGCGGGAGAAGTAGAGACCCAGTACTTC
CDR3aa: CASSLLAGEVETQYF
abundance: -
d_gene: TRBD2
v_gene: TRBV7-3
j_gene: TRBJ2-5

CDR3nt: TGTGCCAGCAGCTTGTCAAAAGGACTTAACATACCAACTAATGAAAAACTGTTTTTT
CDR3aa: CASSLSKGLNIPTNEKLFF
abundance: -
d_gene: -
v_gene: TRBV5-4
j_gene: TRBJ1-4

CDR3nt: TGTGCCAGCAGCTTCGGACAGGGTAGCACAGATACGCAGTATTTT
CDR3aa: CASSFGQGSTDTQYF
abundance: -
d_gene: TRBD1
v_gene: TRBV9
j_gene: TRBJ2-3

CDR3nt: TGTGCCAGCACCTGGGGGTACTCTGGAAACACCATATATTTT
CDR3aa: CASTWGYSGNTIYF
abundance: -
d_gene: -
v_gene: TRBV5-8
j_gene: TRBJ1-3

CDR3nt: TGCGCCAGCAGCCGGGACTACCTCTCCTACAATGAGCAGTTCTTC
CDR3aa: CASSRDYLSYNEQFF
abundance: few
d_gene: TRBD2
v_gene: TRBV4-1
j_gene: TRBJ2-1

CDR3nt: TGTGCCAGCAGCTGGCTAACTAATGAAAAACTGTTTTTT
CDR3aa: CASSWLTNEKLFF
abundance: few
d_gene: -
v_gene: TRBV7-9
j_gene: TRBJ1-4

CDR3nt: TGTGCCAGCAGCTTATCTCGCGGGGACATTCCCGGGGAGCTGTTTTTT
CDR3aa: CASSLSRGDIPGELFF
abundance: -
d_gene: -
v_gene: TRBV7-3
j_gene: TRBJ2-2

CDR3nt: TGTGCTAGTGCCACAAGGTCAGGGGTCCTACCCTCTGGAAACACCATATATTTT
CDR3aa: CASATRSGVLPSGNTIYF
abundance: -
d_gene: -
v_gene: TRBV12-5
j_gene: TRBJ1-3

CDR3nt: TGTGCCAGCAGCCCAGACAGACTCGGGGGGCCCCAGCATTTT
CDR3aa: CASSPDRLGGPQHF
abundance: -
d_gene: -
v_gene: TRBV7-2
j_gene: TRBJ1-5

CDR3nt: TGCGCCAGCAGGCCTTGGACAGGAAAAAATGAAAAACTGTTTTTT
CDR3aa: CASRPWTGKNEKLFF
abundance: -
d_gene: TRBD1
v_gene: TRBV5-1
j_gene: TRBJ1-4

CDR3nt: TGTGCCAGTAGGCAAATGGCGCAAAGCAATCAGCCCCAGCATTTT
CDR3aa: CASRQMAQSNQPQHF
abundance: few
d_gene: -
v_gene: TRBV19
j_gene: TRBJ1-5

CDR3nt: TGTGCCAGTAGTATTGACAGGGGATATACTGAAGCTTTCTTT
CDR3aa: CASSIDRGYTEAFF
abundance: -
d_gene: TRBD1
v_gene: TRBV19
j_gene: TRBJ1-1

CDR3nt: TGTGCCAGCAGCCCAGGACAGGGTAATGAAAAACTGTTTTTT
CDR3aa: CASSPGQGNEKLFF
abundance: -
d_gene: TRBD1
v_gene: TRBV13
j_gene: TRBJ1-4

CDR3nt: TGTGCCACCAGTGATTTTGGAGAGACCCAGTACTTC
CDR3aa: CATSDFGETQYF
abundance: -
d_gene: -
v_gene: TRBV24-1
j_gene: TRBJ2-5

CDR3nt: TGTGCCAGCAGCAAAGGGGGCGGGAACAATCAGCCCCAGCATTTT
CDR3aa: CASSKGGGNNQPQHF
abundance: -
d_gene: TRBD1
v_gene: TRBV3-1/TRBV3-2
j_gene: TRBJ1-5

CDR3nt: TGTGCCAGCAGCTTGGCCAGGGGCCCTTTGGAGACCCAGTACTTC
CDR3aa: CASSLARGPLETQYF
abundance: -
d_gene: -
v_gene: TRBV5-4
j_gene: TRBJ2-5

CDR3nt: TGTGCCACCAGTGAGGACGGATATTCACCCCTCCACTTT
CDR3aa: CATSEDGYSPLHF
abundance: few
d_gene: -
v_gene: TRBV24-1
j_gene: TRBJ1-6

CDR3nt: TGTGCCCTTTCTGGGGGCCTGAGGGAGACCCAGTACTTC
CDR3aa: CALSGGLRETQYF
abundance: -
d_gene: -
v_gene: TRBV30
j_gene: TRBJ2-5

CDR3nt: TGTGCCAGCAGCTCGACTAGTGCGAACACCGGGGAGCTGTTTTTT
CDR3aa: CASSSTSANTGELFF
abundance: -
d_gene: -
v_gene: TRBV7-6
j_gene: TRBJ2-2